This T cell receptor beta chain derives from a study of a mutant IDH1 vaccine in newly diagnosed glioma. CDR1 SGDLS and CDR2 YYNGEE come from the germline V gene. CDR3 length equals 17 residues. Trimming removed 0 bases at V and 0 bases at J, with 15 bases between. The time point here: week 5, during vaccination. It was 300 ug of mutant IDH1 20-mer peptide that made up each vaccine dose, given with topical imiquimod. Note on this clone: Its antigen is not known.

The table came from immunoSEQ multiplex PCR; TCRdb's copy has only in-frame clones and leaves some out. The table has roughly 51,000 clones, 70% to 85% seen once; the top ten hold 3% to 3.5%. The receptor was isolated from a woman between 18 and 30 years old with glioma. Some clones in this sample may be carry-over from other donors' samples. The rearrangement joins TRBV9 to TRBJ1-1; D unclear. This sample comprised PBMCs, obtained from a glioma patient whose treatment included an IDH1 peptide vaccine. The CDR3 DNA follows: TGTGCCAGCAGCGTAGCGTCAAGGGCCCGACTGAACACTGAAGCTTTCTTT. Translated, it gives CASSVASRARLNTEAFF.